This T cell receptor (beta chain) stems from a study of CD4 T cells in relation to SARS-CoV-2 and coronaviruses. The unexposed donors gave CD4+ T cells in about 2011-2019, prior to COVID-19. After roughly ten days of culture, CD4+ T cells were isolated. Half the medium was replaced with IL-2 medium on days 3 and 7. CDR1 GTSNPN and CDR2 SVGIG come from the germline V gene (reference sequence). The V and J ends lost 3 bases and 0 bases, in that order; junction bases with no gene match: 7. The CDR3 consists of 15 residues. Worth noting for this clone: The antigen is undetermined.

Assay: immunoSEQ multiplex PCR; the TCRdb copy retains only in-frame clones and omits some. The table has under 13,000 clones, roughly 72% seen once. The chain links TRBV30 to TRBJ2-5, with 7 bases that match TRBD1. The sequenced sample was CD4+ T cells from PBMCs, cultured in vitro. The TCR originated in a human donor in good health. CDR3 sequence reads: CAWSRGDSYQETQYF. The CDR3 DNA sequence: TGTGCCTGGAGCCGTGGGGACAGCTACCAAGAGACCCAGTACTTC.